This entry concerns a single T cell receptor (beta chain). The CDR3 spans 15 residues. V was clipped by 1 base and J by 8 bases, with 14 bases between them. The germline V gene encodes CDR1 SEHNR and CDR2 FQNEAQ (reference sequence). The data were taken from a study of control samples from healthy donors and cancer patients. Profiled with immunoSEQ multiplex PCR; TCRdb holds only in-frame clones, not every one. The sample consists of 110,000 to 150,000 clones, about 89% of them appearing once. Sequences were obtained from blood. J is TRBJ1-4 and V is TRBV7-9; D call uncertain. The origin of this receptor is a man aged 25 to 40 in good health. The CDR3: CASSLVGGLGEKLFF. CDR3 nucleotide sequence: TGTGCCAGCAGCTTAGTCGGAGGCCTAGGCGAAAAACTGTTTTTT.